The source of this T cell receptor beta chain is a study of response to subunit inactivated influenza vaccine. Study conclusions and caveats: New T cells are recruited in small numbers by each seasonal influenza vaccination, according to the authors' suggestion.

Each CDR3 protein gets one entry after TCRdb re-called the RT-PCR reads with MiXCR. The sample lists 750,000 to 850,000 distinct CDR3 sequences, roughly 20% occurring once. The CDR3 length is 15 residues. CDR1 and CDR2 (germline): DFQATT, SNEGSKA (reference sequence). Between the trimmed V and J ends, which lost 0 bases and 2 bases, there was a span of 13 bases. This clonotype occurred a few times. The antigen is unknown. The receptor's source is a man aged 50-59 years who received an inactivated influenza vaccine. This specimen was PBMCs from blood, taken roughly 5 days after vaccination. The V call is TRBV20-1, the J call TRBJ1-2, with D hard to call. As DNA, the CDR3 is TGCAGTGCTAGAGATCCTCGGGTAGGGAACTATGGCTACACCTTC. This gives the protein CSARDPRVGNYGYTF.